The T cell receptor beta chain under discussion was sequenced for a study of blood T cells in healthy people across ages (dated by TCRdb to about 2015). As for the study more broadly: Template switching captured roughly one uniquely barcoded TCR beta cDNA molecule per two T cells in model experiments. The donors were split into four age groups: young (average 16 years), middle-aged (nearly 40), aged (more than 60) and long-lived (roughly 86). To avoid experimental bias, donors of different ages were distributed randomly across sequencing lanes. Using the same blood draw, the study looked at two additional independent replicas of 1 million unique cDNA reads for two donors, one aged 18 to 30 and the other aged 80 or older. The study measured age-related changes in TCR beta repertoire diversity using deep sequencing normalized with unique cDNA molecular identifiers. The research as a whole found: The percentage of naive T cells measured by flow cytometry correlated strongly with observed TCR beta diversity. As age increased, observed TCR beta diversity per million T cells dropped in a roughly linear way, and a significant reduction was already evident by age 40. Compared with the aged group, more naive CD4+ T cells, fewer expanded clones and increased TCR diversity were shown by the long-lived group, suggesting age selection. Estimates of total diversity from one million sequenced T cells were regarded as lower bounds and underestimates. Since profiling was done on bulk unsorted PBMCs, naive and antigen-experienced compartments could not be conclusively compared. Because the CMV infection status of the donors was unknown, age-related changes in expanded clonotypes may potentially have been confounded.

Systemically healthy Caucasian individuals from Russia, around 38 in total and aged about 6 to 90 years, were included as donors. Each donor gave 8.5 to 10 milliliters of peripheral blood, collected into EDTA-treated Vacutainer tubes. Ficoll-Paque density-gradient centrifugation was used to isolate PBMCs, with at least 6 million per sample. Total RNA was extracted from PBMCs with Trizol reagent, with at least 5.5 micrograms obtained per sample. The percentages of naive CD45RAhigh/CD27high T cells were determined by flow cytometry on a PBMC aliquot from every donor. Libraries were built with 5' RACE. Sequencer: Illumina HiSeq 2500. A second PCR of roughly 7 to 11 cycles was performed with a sample-barcoded 5' primer and a J-beta primer mix. Each TCR beta cDNA molecule received a unique molecular identifier from a template-switch 5' adaptor carrying 12 random nucleotides. Each sample yielded at least 2.5 million CDR3-containing paired-end reads. All of the RNA was converted into first-strand cDNA using the Mint cDNA synthesis kit, with a TRBC-specific oligonucleotide serving as the primer. All cDNA was treated with uracil-DNA glycosylase and then went through a first 18-cycle PCR with the universal primers M1SS and BC2_uni_R. The authors' analysis ran thus. Each sample was normalized by randomly selecting 1 million high-quality reads, each carrying a distinct molecular identifier. Instead of being binned into consensus sequences, reads that shared molecular identifiers were thrown out. MiTCR, with a Q25 quality threshold and the strictest error-elimination algorithm, was used for CDR3 identification, clonotype clustering and error correction. A nonparametric unseen species model with Euler transformation was used to estimate a lower bound on total TCR beta diversity. The public reads were reanalyzed by TCRdb: fastp trimming at Q25, MiXCR alignment, in-frame beta chains only. Each CDR3 protein appears once, grouped with its most common genes and DNA. The authors' filters were not applied to this entry. In this sample the table shows roughly 930,000 distinct CDR3 sequences, about 48% of which occur a single time. Of the sample, roughly an eighth falls within the top ten clones.

V is shortened by 1 base, J by 5 bases, and the region joining them spans 11 bases. CDR1 and CDR2, per the germline V gene (reference sequence), are LGHDT and YNNKEL. The CDR3 sequence holds 14 residues, the cysteine and phenylalanine included. The DNA shown is the 42-base CDR3, in frame from base 1. Notes on this clonotype: Its antigen is still unknown. Within one base of it there is no much larger clone, and no base qualities were kept.

The sequence was obtained from a young man in good health. This chain joins TRBV3-1 to TRBJ2-5; the D match is possibly TRBD1 or TRBD2, with 6 bases aligned in each. Material for sequencing was blood. CDR3 reads: CASSQALGGETQYF. The DNA sequence is given as TGTGCCAGCAGCCAAGCGCTAGGGGGGGAGACCCAGTACTTC.